This TCR beta chain derives from a study of siplizumab effects on memory and regulatory T cells. General study results and limits: Naive T cells looked more diverse than memory cells and looked like major alloresponse contributors. Alloreactive sequences whose origin lay in unstimulated CD4+ memory cells were significantly reduced by siplizumab. The study did not confirm that proliferating Tregs from siplizumab cultures were suppressive.

Regarding this clone: Its antigen is unidentified.

TCR templates, around 98,000 per sample, were assayed. Profiled with immunoSEQ multiplex PCR; TCRdb holds only in-frame clones, not every one. The table lists some 100,000 clones, roughly 93% of them singletons. Germline trimming cut 1 base from V and 4 bases from J; bases unmatched to any gene: 2. Germline V lookup: CDR1 PRHDT, CDR2 FYEKMQ (reference sequence). This CDR3 is built from 14 residues. The chain couples TRBV13 to TRBJ2-3; 7 bases match TRBD2. This clonotype was obtained from a human donor in good health. The sample consisted of CD8+ T cells sorted from blood. As DNA, the CDR3 is TGTGCCAGCAGCTTAGAGACTAGCCCAGATACGCAGTATTTT. It yields the protein CASSLETSPDTQYF.